The present entry profiles one T cell receptor beta chain with its context. What it binds is unknown. V shed 6 bases and J shed 0 bases, with 12 bases lying between them. From germline, CDR1 is SGHVS and CDR2 FQNEAQ. The CDR3 covers 14 residues. The record originates from a study of T-cell reconstitution after alpha-beta-depleted transplantation in children. Researchers prepared the TCRbeta library using unique molecular identifiers, the study reports. TCRdb called the PCR reads again in MiXCR, with one record for every CDR3 protein. The data contain approximately 500,000 distinct CDR3 sequences, over 20% of them singletons. Findings and caveats of the study: Diversity and T-cell counts at one year after transplant derived mostly from new T cells. Roughly two months post-transplant, alpha-beta T cells reportedly originated from several hundred graft clones that had expanded. Surviving thymic progenitors and recipient T cells were the source of high TCRbeta diversity at day 60 in some patients.

This sequence originates from a boy in the first two years of life with Wiskott-Aldrich syndrome, due to receive a stem cell transplant. V usage is TRBV7-8 and J usage is TRBJ2-7, with a possible D match to TRBD1 (5 bases). The sample was PBMCs, taken before TCRalphabeta/CD19-depleted stem cell transplant. CDR3 protein: CASSSSTGSYEQYF. The CDR3 DNA reads TGTGCCAGCAGTTCCAGCACAGGCTCCTACGAGCAGTACTTC.